One and the same sample provided the 25 T cell receptor beta chains below, sequenced in a study of PD-1 blockade in mismatch repair-deficient tumors (dated by TCRdb to the late 2010s). Receptors were amplified or captured by the immunoSEQ multiplex PCR assay. TCRdb provides this immuneACCESS table in a form limited to in-frame rearrangements. Some clones are lacking; in checked studies, under half of them reflect an unresolved V gene, and why the rest are absent is not known. The table for this sample lists 56,000 or so clones; around 80% of them were counted only once. The top ten hold more than 2.5% of the sample. The sequencing used peripheral blood, collected 4 weeks after starting pembrolizumab. All receptors derive from an adult with mismatch repair-deficient cancer.

J is TRBJ2-1 and V is TRBV7-2; no definite D call. The germline V and J ends were trimmed by 5 bases and 10 bases, with 12 bases remaining between them. The CDR3 covers 12 residues. In germline, CDR1 is SGHTA, CDR2 FQGNSA. CDR3 loop: CASSQTRWEQFF. CDR3 nucleotides: TGTGCCAGCAGCCAGACCCGCTGGGAGCAGTTCTTC.

This chain joins TRBV18 and TRBJ2-7; a possible D gene is TRBD2 (6 bases). V was cut by 5 bases and J by 2 bases, with 13 bases left in between. Germline values: CDR1 KGHSH, CDR2 LQKENI. The CDR3 is made up of 14 amino acids. The CDR3: CASSLRTGAYEQYF. CDR3 nucleotide sequence: TGTGCCAGCTCATTGCGGACGGGAGCCTACGAGCAGTACTTC.

The table lists this clone with a few counts. The chain joins TRBV2 to TRBJ2-7, with D possibly matching TRBD2 (7 bases). The CDR3 is made up of 15 amino acids. Germline V gene lookup returns CDR1 SNHLY and CDR2 FYNNEI. V lost 8 bases to trimming and J lost 5 bases, with 22 bases between them. CDR3 nucleotide sequence: TGTGCCAGCTCCGCCTCGGGGGGCGGGAGACACGAGCAGTACTTC. Protein sequence: CASSASGGGRHEQYF. Together with reference TRBV2 and TRBJ2-7, the CDR3 gives the full variable domain: EPEVTQTPSHQVTQMGQEVILRCVPISNHLYFYWYRQILGQKVEFLVSFYNNEISEKSEIFDDQFSVERPDGSNFTLKIRSTKLEDSAMYFCASSASGGGRHEQYFGPGTRLTVT.

This clone was detected once. The chain couples TRBV28 to TRBJ2-5; TRBD2 matches 10 bases. The CDR3 is 15 residues long. Germline trimming cut 8 bases from V and 5 bases from J; bases unmatched to any gene: 11. CDR1 and CDR2 (germline): MDHEN, SYDVKM. The CDR3: CASRGSSGSWETQYF. The CDR3 DNA reads TGTGCCAGCCGCGGATCTAGCGGGAGTTGGGAGACCCAGTACTTC.

The chain is built from TRBV9 and TRBJ2-3, with D uncertain. CDR1 and CDR2 from the germline V gene are SGDLS and YYNGEE. V was shortened by 0 bases and J by 6 bases, with 14 bases between the two germline ends. The CDR3 is 15 amino acids. The CDR3 region has the DNA TGTGCCAGCAGCGTAGAAGGCGGAAGCCTCGATACGCAGTATTTT. Translating gives CASSVEGGSLDTQYF.

The chain is built from TRBV18 and TRBJ2-7; possible D gene TRBD1, 6 bases. Between the trimmed V and J ends, which lost 6 bases and 4 bases, there was a span of 7 bases. This CDR3 comprises 11 residues. CDR1 is KGHSH and CDR2 is LQKENI in the germline V gene. In DNA form, the CDR3 reads TGTGCCAGCTCGCAGGGGTACGAGCAGTACTTC. It codes for CASSQGYEQYF.

The chain employs TRBV28 and TRBJ2-2; 9 bases align to TRBD1. In germline, CDR1 is MDHEN, CDR2 SYDVKM. This CDR3 is built from 19 residues. V dropped 6 bases and J dropped 0; count of bases not matched to a gene: 14. In DNA, the CDR3 is TGTGCCAGCAGGAGTACCGGGACAGGGTCTACCGCGAACACCGGGGAGCTGTTTTTT. Its protein is CASRSTGTGSTANTGELFF.

On this clone itself: The sample contains more than one DNA sequence encoding this CDR3. The chain combines TRBV29-1 with TRBJ2-2, with 7 bases identical to TRBD1. Germline CDR1 is SQVTM and CDR2 is ANQGSEA. Trimming at V came to 7 bases and at J to 4 bases, leaving 6 bases not matched to a gene. The CDR3 is 13 amino acids. The CDR3 nucleotides read TGCAGCGGACGGACAGGAGGCACCGGGGAGCTGTTTTTT. Translated, it gives CSGRTGGTGELFF.

The chain employs TRBV6-6 and TRBJ2-2; the D gene is possibly TRBD2 (5 bases). The germline CDR1 and CDR2 sequences are MNHNY and SVGAGI (reference sequence). The CDR3 runs 15 residues. V lost 1 base to trimming and J lost 0 bases, with 6 bases between them. The CDR3 sequence is CASSYWRANTGELFF. For the CDR3, the DNA is TGTGCCAGCAGTTACTGGCGGGCGAACACCGGGGAGCTGTTTTTT.

J is TRBJ2-3 and V is TRBV29-1, with TRBD2 identical over 12 bases. V was clipped by 4 bases and J by 4 bases; unmatched bases: 3. CDR1 SQVTM and CDR2 ANQGSEA come from the germline V gene. This CDR3 comprises 14 residues. The CDR3 region has the DNA TGCAGCGTTGCGACTAGCGGGAGCGCAGATACGCAGTATTTT. It translates to CSVATSGSADTQYF.

The CDR3 is CASSSIGGASSSYEQYF. The DNA for the CDR3 is TGTGCCAGCAGTTCGATTGGGGGGGCGTCGAGCTCCTACGAGCAGTACTTC. This sequence joins TRBV27 and TRBJ2-7; possible D gene TRBD2, 7 bases. CDR3 length: 17 amino acids. The V end was cut by 4 bases, the J end by 0 bases, with 19 bases between. Germline V gives CDR1 MNHEY, CDR2 SMNVEV (reference sequence).

V is TRBV4-3 and J is TRBJ2-4; possibly TRBD1 for D (5 bases). Germline lookup yields CDR1 LGHNA and CDR2 YSLEER. V was shortened by 3 bases and J by 0 bases, with 9 bases between the two germline ends. CDR3 length equals 15 residues. The CDR3: CASSQAGIAKNIQYF. CDR3 sequence (DNA): TGCGCCAGCAGCCAGGCAGGGATAGCCAAAAACATTCAGTACTTC.

The rearrangement uses TRBV7-8 and TRBJ1-3; TRBD1 matches at 8 bases. This CDR3 has 15 amino acids. Trimming removed 4 bases from V and 4 bases from J; junction bases left unmatched: 6. Per the germline V gene, CDR1 is SGHVS and CDR2 is FQNEAQ. CDR3 sequence (DNA): TGTGCCAGCAGCTGGACAGGGAAGGAAGGAAACACCATATATTTT. Translating it yields CASSWTGKEGNTIYF.

This chain links TRBV11-3 with TRBJ2-2; 7 nucleotides match TRBD1. After removal of 5 bases from V and 2 bases from J, the junction contained 5 bases not matched to a gene. Germline V gives CDR1 SGHNT, CDR2 YENEEA. CDR3 length: 15 residues. The CDR3 DNA reads as TGTGCCAGCAGCCTAGGACAGGTTAACACCGGGGAGCTGTTTTTT. It is translated as CASSLGQVNTGELFF.

V is TRBV5-5 and J is TRBJ2-1; 8 bases fit TRBD1. V was pared by 4 bases and J by 2 bases, with 2 bases of the junction left unmatched. The CDR3 has 14 amino acids. Germline lookup yields CDR1 SGHKS and CDR2 YYEKEE (reference sequence). CDR3 sequence: CASSHRGAYNEQFF. The CDR3 DNA follows: TGTGCCAGCAGCCACAGGGGGGCCTACAATGAGCAGTTCTTC.

The CDR3: CASSLKGLAVSRTDTQYF. The DNA for the CDR3 is TGTGCCAGCAGCTTAAAGGGACTAGCGGTCTCCCGCACAGATACGCAGTATTTT. This chain connects TRBV7-2 to TRBJ2-3, with 11 bases identical to TRBD2. Unmatched junction bases numbered 8, after V lost 2 bases and J lost 1 base. The CDR3 consists of 18 residues. Looked up from germline, CDR1 is SGHTA and CDR2 is FQGNSA.

This clone showed up just once. J is TRBJ2-5 and V is TRBV5-1; weak D call: TRBD2 (5 bases). V was shortened by 4 bases and J by 2 bases, with 15 bases between the two germline ends. Germline V gene lookup returns CDR1 SGHRS and CDR2 YFSETQ. The CDR3 sequence is 15 residues long. The CDR3 nucleotides read TGCGCCAGCAGCCGGATCATCGGGGAACAAGAGACCCAGTACTTC. Translated: CASSRIIGEQETQYF.

The chain recombines TRBV5-1 with TRBJ2-7; a weak D match, TRBD2 (5 bases). Germline V gene sequence: CDR1 SGHRS, CDR2 YFSETQ. The CDR3 contains 14 residues. V dropped 0 bases and J dropped 2 bases, with 9 bases sitting between them. The CDR3 loop is CASSLVGGPYEQYF. The CDR3 bases are TGCGCCAGCAGCTTGGTTGGAGGCCCCTACGAGCAGTACTTC.

This clone has a handful of counts. CDR3 sequence: CSVEGTGLYTF. CDR3 nucleotide sequence: TGCAGCGTTGAAGGGACAGGGCTTTACACCTTC. This chain connects TRBV29-1 to TRBJ1-2; 8 positions agree with TRBD1. V gave up 1 base and J gave up 11 bases; unmatched junction bases: 3. The CDR3 has 11 amino acids. Germline V gene data show CDR1 as SQVTM and CDR2 as ANQGSEA.

V gene TRBV23-1 combines with J gene TRBJ1-4; no clear D. TRBV23-1 is recorded as an ORF, its role being uncertain. Deletions cut 3 bases from V and 2 bases from J, with 13 bases between. This CDR3 spans 16 amino acids. The CDR3 sequence: CASSHSRGSTNEKLFF. The DNA for the CDR3 is TGCGCCAGCAGTCACAGCCGGGGATCCACTAATGAAAAACTGTTTTTT.

This rearrangement joins TRBV19 to TRBJ1-1, with a tentative D call TRBD1 (5 bases). There are 14 residues in the CDR3. The germline gives CDR1 LNHDA, CDR2 SQIVND (reference sequence). The V and J ends lost 3 bases and 4 bases respectively, with 12 bases between them. The CDR3 nucleotides read TGTGCCAGTAGTATTCGGGGTGGGGGCACTGAAGCTTTCTTT. This sequence encodes CASSIRGGGTEAFF.

This sequence joins TRBV7-2 and TRBJ1-2, with unresolved D. The V gene's germline CDR1 is SGHTA and CDR2 FQGNSA. V lost 1 base and J lost 2, with 14 bases in between. The CDR3 extends over 16 amino acids. CDR3 in DNA: TGTGCCAGCAGCTTAGTTCTTAGGGTCAGCAACTATGGCTACACCTTC. The encoded protein is CASSLVLRVSNYGYTF. The full variable domain, in which reference TRBV7-2 and TRBJ1-2 provide the parts outside the CDR3, is GAGVSQSPSNKVTEKGKDVELRCDPISGHTALYWYRQSLGQGLEFLIYFQGNSAPDKSGLPSDRFSAERTGGSVSTLTIQRTQQEDSAVYLCASSLVLRVSNYGYTFGSGTRLTVV.

The chain carries TRBV5-1 and TRBJ2-2; 11 bases fit TRBD2. Unmatched junction bases numbered 12, after V lost 5 bases and J lost 0 bases. Germline V lookup: CDR1 SGHRS, CDR2 YFSETQ. The CDR3 runs 19 residues. This chain's CDR3 is CASRGTSGGQNSNTGELFF. The CDR3 DNA is TGCGCCAGCAGAGGCACTAGCGGGGGACAGAATTCGAACACCGGGGAGCTGTTTTTT.

This chain connects TRBV6-5 to TRBJ2-7, with a weak D call TRBD2 (5 bases). CDR1 is MNHEY, CDR2 SVGAGI, per germline. V was clipped by 4 bases and J by 0 bases, with 16 bases between them. The CDR3 runs to 16 residues. The CDR3 DNA is TGTGCCAGCAGTTCACCCCGGACGGGGAGCTCCTACGAGCAGTACTTC. Residues: CASSSPRTGSSYEQYF.

The chain couples TRBV5-6 to TRBJ1-1; 8 bases map to TRBD1. Germline V gives CDR1 SGHDT, CDR2 YYEEEE. J lost 10 bases, V lost 4 bases, and 9 bases had no gene match. The CDR3 consists of 13 residues. CDR3: CASSTQGAGRAFF. As DNA, the CDR3 is TGTGCCAGCAGCACTCAGGGGGCAGGCCGAGCTTTCTTT. The full variable domain, in which reference TRBV5-6 and TRBJ1-1 provide the parts outside the CDR3, is DAGVTQSPTHLIKTRGQQVTLRCSPKSGHDTVSWYQQALGQGPQFIFQYYEEEERQRGNFPDRFSGHQFPNYSSELNVNALLLGDSALYLCASSTQGAGRAFFGQGTRLTVV.